This T cell receptor beta chain derives from a study of blood T cells in healthy people across ages. The CDR3 sequence is 15 residues long. Germline CDR1 and CDR2: LGHDT and YNNKEL (reference sequence). Extracted total RNA amounted to at least 5.5 micrograms for each sample. With regard to this clonotype: What it recognizes is unknown.

Using a J-beta primer mix together with a sample-barcoded 5' primer, a second PCR was run for roughly 6 to 11 cycles. TCRdb used MiXCR to reprocess the 5' RACE reads, holding one entry per CDR3 protein. The table has 600,000 to 800,000 distinct CDR3 sequences, 20% to 25% seen once; the top ten hold 3% to 4.5%. The study's findings and limits: PBMCs left unsorted prevented a conclusive naive versus antigen-experienced comparison. In older individuals, TCR beta diversity per million T cells was lower, falling roughly linearly with age. Comparison with aged donors showed that long-lived donors had more naive CD4+ cells and higher diversity.

The sequence was obtained from an older man in good health. The sample comprised blood. The chain couples TRBV3-1 to TRBJ2-5; the D call may be TRBD1 or TRBD2 (5 bases each). The last part of the DNA fits TRBJ2-1 better; the J call may be wrong. The CDR3 is CASSQDPLGTQAQFF. CDR3 coding DNA: TGTGCCAGCAGCCAAGATCCACTCGGGACGCAGGCGCAGTTCTTC.